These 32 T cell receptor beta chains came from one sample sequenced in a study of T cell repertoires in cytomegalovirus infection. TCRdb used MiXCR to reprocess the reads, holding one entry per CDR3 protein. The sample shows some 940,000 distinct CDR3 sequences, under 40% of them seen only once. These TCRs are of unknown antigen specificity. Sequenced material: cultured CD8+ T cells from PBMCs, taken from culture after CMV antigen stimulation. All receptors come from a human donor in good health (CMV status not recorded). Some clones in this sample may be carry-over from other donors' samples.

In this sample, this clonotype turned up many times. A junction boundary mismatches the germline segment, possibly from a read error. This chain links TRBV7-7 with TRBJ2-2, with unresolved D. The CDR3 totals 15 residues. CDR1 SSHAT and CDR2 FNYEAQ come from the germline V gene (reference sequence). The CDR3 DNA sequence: TGTGCTAGCAGCTTAGGGTCCTTGAACACCGGGGAGCTGTTTTTT. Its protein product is CASSLGSLNTGELFF.

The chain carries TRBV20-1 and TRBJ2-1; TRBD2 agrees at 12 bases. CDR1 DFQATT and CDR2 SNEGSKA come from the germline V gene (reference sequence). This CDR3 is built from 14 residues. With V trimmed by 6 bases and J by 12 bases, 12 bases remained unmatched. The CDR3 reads CSALWTSGEDGQFF. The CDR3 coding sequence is TGCAGTGCCTTATGGACTAGCGGGGAGGATGGGCAGTTCTTC.

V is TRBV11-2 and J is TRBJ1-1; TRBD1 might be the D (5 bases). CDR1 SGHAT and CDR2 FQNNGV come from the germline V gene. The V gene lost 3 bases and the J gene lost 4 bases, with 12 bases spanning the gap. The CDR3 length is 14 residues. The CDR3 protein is CASSLARGFTEAFF. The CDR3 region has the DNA TGTGCCAGCAGCTTGGCGAGGGGATTCACTGAAGCTTTCTTT.

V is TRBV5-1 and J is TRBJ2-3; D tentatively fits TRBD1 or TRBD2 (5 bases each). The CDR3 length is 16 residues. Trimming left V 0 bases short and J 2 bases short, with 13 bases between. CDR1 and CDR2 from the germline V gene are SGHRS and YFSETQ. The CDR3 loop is CASSLGWGPNTDTQYF. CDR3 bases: TGCGCCAGCAGCTTGGGGTGGGGACCGAACACAGATACGCAGTATTTT.

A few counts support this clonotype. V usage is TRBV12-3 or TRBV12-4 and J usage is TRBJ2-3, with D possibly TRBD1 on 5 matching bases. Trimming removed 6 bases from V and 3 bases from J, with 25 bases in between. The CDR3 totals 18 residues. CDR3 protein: CASSFGLPRALRTDTQYF. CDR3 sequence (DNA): TGTGCCAGCAGCTTCGGCCTACCCAGGGCTCTAAGAACAGATACGCAGTATTTT.

The CDR3 is CASSGGTGAGELFF. The DNA of the CDR3 is TGCGCCAGCAGCGGCGGGACGGGGGCCGGGGAGCTGTTTTTT. The V gene is TRBV5-1, the J gene TRBJ2-2, with D possibly TRBD2 on 6 matching bases. Per the germline V gene, CDR1 is SGHRS and CDR2 is YFSETQ. V was pared by 4 bases and J by 6 bases, with 13 bases between. This CDR3 contains 14 residues.

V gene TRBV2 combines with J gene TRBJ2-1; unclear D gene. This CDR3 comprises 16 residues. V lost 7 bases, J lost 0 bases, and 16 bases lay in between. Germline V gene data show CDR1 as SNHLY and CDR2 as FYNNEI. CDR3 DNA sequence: TGTGCCAGCACCCCGATGGGCCCTAGCTCCTACAATGAGCAGTTCTTC. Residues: CASTPMGPSSYNEQFF. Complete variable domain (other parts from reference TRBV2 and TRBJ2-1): EPEVTQTPSHQVTQMGQEVILRCVPISNHLYFYWYRQILGQKVEFLVSFYNNEISEKSEIFDDQFSVERPDGSNFTLKIRSTKLEDSAMYFCASTPMGPSSYNEQFFGPGTRLTVL.

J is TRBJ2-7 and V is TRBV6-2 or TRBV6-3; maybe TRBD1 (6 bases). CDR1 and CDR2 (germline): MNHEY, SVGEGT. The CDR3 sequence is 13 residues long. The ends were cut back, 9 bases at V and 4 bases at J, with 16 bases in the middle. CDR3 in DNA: TGTGCCAGTTCCGGACAGTACGATTACGAGCAGTACGTC. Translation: CASSGQYDYEQYV.

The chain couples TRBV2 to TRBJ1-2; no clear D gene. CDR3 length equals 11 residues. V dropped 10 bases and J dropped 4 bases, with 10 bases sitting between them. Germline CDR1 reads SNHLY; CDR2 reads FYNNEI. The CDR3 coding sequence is TGTGCCATCTCGGGGATCTATGGCTACACCTTC. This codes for CAISGIYGYTF.

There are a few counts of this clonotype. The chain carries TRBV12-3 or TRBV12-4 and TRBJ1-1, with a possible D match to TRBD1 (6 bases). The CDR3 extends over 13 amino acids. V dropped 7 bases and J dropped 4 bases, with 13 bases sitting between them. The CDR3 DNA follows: TGTGCCAGCAAACATAACAGGGCCACTGAAGCTTTCTTT. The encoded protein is CASKHNRATEAFF.

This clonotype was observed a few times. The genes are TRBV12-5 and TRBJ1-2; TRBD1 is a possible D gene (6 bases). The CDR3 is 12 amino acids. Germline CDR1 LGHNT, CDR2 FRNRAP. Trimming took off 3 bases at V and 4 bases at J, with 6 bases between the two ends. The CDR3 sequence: CASGLQGYGYTF. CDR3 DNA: TGTGCTAGTGGTTTACAGGGCTATGGCTACACCTTC.

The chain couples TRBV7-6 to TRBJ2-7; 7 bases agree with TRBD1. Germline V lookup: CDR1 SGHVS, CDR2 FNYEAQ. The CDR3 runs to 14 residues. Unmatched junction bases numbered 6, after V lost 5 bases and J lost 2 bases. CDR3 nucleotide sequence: TGTGCCAGCAGCCCTCCGACAGGGCCCTACGAGCAGTACGTC. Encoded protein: CASSPPTGPYEQYV.

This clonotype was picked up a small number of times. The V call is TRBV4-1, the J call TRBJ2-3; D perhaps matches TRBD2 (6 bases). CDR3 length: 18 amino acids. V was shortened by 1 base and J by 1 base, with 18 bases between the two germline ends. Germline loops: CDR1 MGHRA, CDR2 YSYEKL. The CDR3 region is CASSQAHLGGHGTDTQYF. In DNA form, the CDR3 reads TGCGCCAGCAGCCAAGCCCATTTGGGGGGTCATGGCACAGATACGCAGTATTTT.

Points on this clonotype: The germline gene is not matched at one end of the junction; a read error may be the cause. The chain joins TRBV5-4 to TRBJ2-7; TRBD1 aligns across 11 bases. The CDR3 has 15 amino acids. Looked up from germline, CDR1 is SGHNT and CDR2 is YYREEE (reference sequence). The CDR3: CVSSIGQGANYEQYF. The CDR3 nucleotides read TGTGTCAGCAGCATCGGACAGGGGGCGAACTACGAGCAGTACTTC.

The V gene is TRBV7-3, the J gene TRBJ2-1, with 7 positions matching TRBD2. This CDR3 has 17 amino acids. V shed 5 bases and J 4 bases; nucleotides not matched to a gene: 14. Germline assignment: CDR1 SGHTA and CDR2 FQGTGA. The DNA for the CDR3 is TGTGCCAGCAGCCCATACGTGGGGGGGGGGATATACAATGAGCAGTTCTTC. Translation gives CASSPYVGGGIYNEQFF.

The CDR3 is CASTVLRLAGGIGEQFF. The CDR3 region has the DNA TGTGCCAGCACCGTCCTACGACTAGCGGGGGGTATCGGTGAGCAGTTCTTC. J is TRBJ2-1 and V is TRBV6-4; 13 bases line up with TRBD2. From germline, CDR1 is MRHNA and CDR2 SNTAGT. V lost 7 bases to trimming and J lost 9 bases; unmatched junction nucleotides: 15. This CDR3 has 17 amino acids.

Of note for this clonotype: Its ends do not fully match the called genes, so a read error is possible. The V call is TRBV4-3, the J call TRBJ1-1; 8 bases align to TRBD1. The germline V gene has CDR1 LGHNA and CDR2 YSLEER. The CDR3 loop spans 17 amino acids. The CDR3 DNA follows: TGCGCCGGCAGCCAAGACAGGGGTTGGGAAGGGAACACTGAAGCTTTCTTT. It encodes CAGSQDRGWEGNTEAFF.

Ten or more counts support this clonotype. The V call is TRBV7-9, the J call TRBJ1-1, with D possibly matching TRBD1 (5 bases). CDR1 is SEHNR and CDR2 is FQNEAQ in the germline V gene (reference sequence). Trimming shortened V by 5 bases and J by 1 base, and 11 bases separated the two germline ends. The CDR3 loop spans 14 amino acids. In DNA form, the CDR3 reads TGTGCCAGCAGCGTGACAGCCGCGAACACTGAAGCTTTCTTT. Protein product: CASSVTAANTEAFF.

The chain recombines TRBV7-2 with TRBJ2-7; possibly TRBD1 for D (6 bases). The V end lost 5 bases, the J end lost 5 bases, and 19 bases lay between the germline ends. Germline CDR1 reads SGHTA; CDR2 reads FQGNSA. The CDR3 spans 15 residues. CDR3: CASSPWSQGEDEQYF. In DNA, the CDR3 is TGTGCCAGCAGCCCGTGGTCACAGGGAGAGGACGAGCAGTACTTC.

The CDR3 here is CASSLRGGVKGTQYF. DNA of the CDR3: TGTGCCAGCAGCTTAAGGGGGGGGGTTAAGGGTACGCAGTATTTT. The chain couples TRBV7-2 to TRBJ2-3; weak D call: TRBD2 (7 bases). Germline CDR1 SGHTA, CDR2 FQGNSA. The V end was cut by 2 bases, the J end by 8 bases, with 17 bases between. The CDR3 length is 15 residues.

The CDR3 reads CASGWGDDEQFF. Here the CDR3 DNA reads TGTGCCAGCGGTTGGGGGGACGATGAGCAGTTCTTC. This chain uses TRBV12-3 or TRBV12-4 with TRBJ2-1; D is perhaps TRBD2 (6 bases). The V gene lost 8 bases and the J gene lost 8 bases, with 13 bases spanning the gap. The CDR3 covers 12 residues.

CDR3 nucleotide sequence: TGTGCCAGCAGCCACCGACAGTCCCGTCAGCCCCAGCATTTT. Its translation is CASSHRQSRQPQHF. The chain uses TRBV6-2 or TRBV6-3 and TRBJ1-5, with a possible D match to TRBD1 (5 bases). The CDR3 is 14 amino acids. Germline CDR1 reads MNHEY; CDR2 reads SVGEGT. V shed 6 bases and J shed 6 bases, with 15 bases lying between them.

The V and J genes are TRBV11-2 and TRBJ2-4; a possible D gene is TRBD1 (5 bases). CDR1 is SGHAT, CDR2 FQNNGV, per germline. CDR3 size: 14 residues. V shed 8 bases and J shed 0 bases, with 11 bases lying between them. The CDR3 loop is CASSKDRAKNIQYF. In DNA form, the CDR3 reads TGTGCCAGCTCTAAAGACAGAGCCAAAAACATTCAGTACTTC.

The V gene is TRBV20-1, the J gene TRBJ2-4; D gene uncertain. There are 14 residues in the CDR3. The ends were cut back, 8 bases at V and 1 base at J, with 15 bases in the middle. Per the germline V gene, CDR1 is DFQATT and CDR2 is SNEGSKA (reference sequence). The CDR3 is CSTWGREAKNIQYF. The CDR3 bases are TGCAGTACTTGGGGAAGAGAGGCCAAAAACATTCAGTACTTC.

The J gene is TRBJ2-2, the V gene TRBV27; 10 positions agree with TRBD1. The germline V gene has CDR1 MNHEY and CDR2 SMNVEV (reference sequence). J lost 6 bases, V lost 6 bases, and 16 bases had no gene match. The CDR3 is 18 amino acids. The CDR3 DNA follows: TGTGCCAGCAGCACCGGGACAGGGGTAATAAGGGTTTCCGGGGAGCTGTTTTTT. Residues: CASSTGTGVIRVSGELFF.

CDR3 amino acids: CASSQVQGDTYEQYV. The CDR3 DNA reads as TGCGCCAGCAGCCAAGTCCAGGGAGACACCTACGAGCAGTACGTC. The V and J genes are TRBV4-1 and TRBJ2-7; D may correspond to TRBD1 or TRBD2 (5 bases each). The V and J ends lost 1 base and 2 bases respectively, with 12 bases between them. Germline V CDR1 and CDR2: MGHRA, YSYEKL. CDR3 length: 15 residues.

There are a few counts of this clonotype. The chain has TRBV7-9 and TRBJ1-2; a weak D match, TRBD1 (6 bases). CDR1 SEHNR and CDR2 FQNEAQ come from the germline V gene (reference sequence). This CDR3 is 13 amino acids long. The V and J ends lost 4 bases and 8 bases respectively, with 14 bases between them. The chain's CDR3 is CASSSGQPSGYTF. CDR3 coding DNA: TGTGCCAGCAGCTCAGGACAGCCTTCCGGCTACACCTTC. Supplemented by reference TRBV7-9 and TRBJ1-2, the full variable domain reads DTGVSQNPRHKITKRGQNVTFRCDPISEHNRLYWYRQTLGQGPEFLTYFQNEAQLEKSRLLSDRFSAERPKGSFSTLEIQRTEQGDSAMYLCASSSGQPSGYTFGSGTRLTVV.

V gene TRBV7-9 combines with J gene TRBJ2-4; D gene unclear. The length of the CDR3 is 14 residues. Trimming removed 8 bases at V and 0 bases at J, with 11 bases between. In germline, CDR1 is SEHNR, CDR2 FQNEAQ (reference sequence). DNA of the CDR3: TGTGCCAGCGAGAGCGAACTAGCCAAAAACATTCAGTACTTC. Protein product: CASESELAKNIQYF.

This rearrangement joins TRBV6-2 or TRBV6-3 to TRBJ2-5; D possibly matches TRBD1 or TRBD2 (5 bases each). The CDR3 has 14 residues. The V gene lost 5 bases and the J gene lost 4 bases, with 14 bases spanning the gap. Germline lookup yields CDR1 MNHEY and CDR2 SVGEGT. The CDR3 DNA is TGTGCCAGCAGTCCCCCGTTGGGGGTAGAGACCCAGTACTTC. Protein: CASSPPLGVETQYF.

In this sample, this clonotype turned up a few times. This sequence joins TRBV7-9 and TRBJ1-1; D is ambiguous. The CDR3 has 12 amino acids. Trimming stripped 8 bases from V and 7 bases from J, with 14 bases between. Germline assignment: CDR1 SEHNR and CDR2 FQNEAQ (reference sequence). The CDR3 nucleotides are TGTGCCAGCGGAGTCACCGACCTTGAAGCTTTCTTT. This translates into CASGVTDLEAFF.

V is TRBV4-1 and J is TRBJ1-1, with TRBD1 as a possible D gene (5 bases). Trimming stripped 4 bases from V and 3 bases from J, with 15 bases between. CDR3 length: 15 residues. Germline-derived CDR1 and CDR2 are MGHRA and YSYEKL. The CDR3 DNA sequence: TGCGCCAGCAGCCCGGAGGCCAGGGCGGACACTGAAGCTTTCTTT. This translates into CASSPEARADTEAFF.

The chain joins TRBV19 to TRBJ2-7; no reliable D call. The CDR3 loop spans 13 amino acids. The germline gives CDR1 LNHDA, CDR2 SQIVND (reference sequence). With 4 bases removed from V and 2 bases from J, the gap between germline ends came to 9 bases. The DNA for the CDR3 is TGTGCCAGTAGTAACCAGAGAGCCTACGAGCAGTACTTC. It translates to CASSNQRAYEQYF.